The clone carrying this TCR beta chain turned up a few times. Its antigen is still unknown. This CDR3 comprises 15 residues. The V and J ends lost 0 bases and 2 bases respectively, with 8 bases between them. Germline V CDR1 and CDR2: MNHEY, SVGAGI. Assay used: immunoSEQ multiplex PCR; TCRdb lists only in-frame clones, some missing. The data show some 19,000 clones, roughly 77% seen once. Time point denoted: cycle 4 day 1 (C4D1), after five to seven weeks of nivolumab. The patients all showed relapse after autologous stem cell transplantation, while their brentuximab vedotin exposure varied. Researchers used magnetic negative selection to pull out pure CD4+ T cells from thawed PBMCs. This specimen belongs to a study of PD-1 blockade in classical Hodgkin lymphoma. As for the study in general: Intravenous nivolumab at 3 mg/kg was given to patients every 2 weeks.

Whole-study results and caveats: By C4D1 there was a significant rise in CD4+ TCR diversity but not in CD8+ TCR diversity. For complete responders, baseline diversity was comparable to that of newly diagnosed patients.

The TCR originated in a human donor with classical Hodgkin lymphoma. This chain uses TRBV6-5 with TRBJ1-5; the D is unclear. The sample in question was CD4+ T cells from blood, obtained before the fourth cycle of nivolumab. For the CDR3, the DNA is TGTGCCAGCAGTTACTCGAGGAGTCGCAATCAGCCCCAGCATTTT. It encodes CASSYSRSRNQPQHF.